The present T cell receptor (beta chain) was sequenced within a study of T-cell memory formation after mild COVID-19. Study-level findings and limits: CD8+ contracting clones occupied EMRA, while CD4+ ones occupied mainly CM and EM. Memory sampled before infection contained some responding clones, suggesting cross-reactive memory joined.

Of note for this clonotype: The antigen is unknown.

CDR1 is LGHDT and CDR2 is YNNKEL in the germline V gene (reference sequence). V lost 1 base, J lost 2 bases, and 5 bases lay in between. This CDR3 is built from 13 residues. The TCR alpha and TCR beta cDNA libraries, bearing sample barcodes and UMIs, were generated by 5'RACE using constant-segment primers. One entry per CDR3 protein results from TCRdb running MiXCR on the 5' RACE reads. Of about 110,000 distinct CDR3 sequences listed, roughly a sixth were seen once; the top ten hold less than 6%. V usage is TRBV3-1 and J usage is TRBJ1-2; no definite D call. This TCR derives from a man aged 18-30 years who had mild COVID-19 (a few samples of this study predate the infection). Cell type and time point are not known. The specimen was PBMCs or a T cell subset sorted from them (not recorded which). The CDR3 spells CASSQVGNYGYTF. The CDR3 DNA reads as TGTGCCAGCAGCCAAGTTGGGAACTATGGCTACACCTTC. The full variable domain, with the rest looked up from reference TRBV3-1 and TRBJ1-2, is DTAVSQTPKYLVTQMGNDKSIKCEQNLGHDTMYWYKQDSKKFLKIMFSYNNKELIINETVPNRFSPKSPDKAHLNLHINSLELGDSAVYFCASSQVGNYGYTFGSGTRLTVV.